The clone carrying this T cell receptor beta chain was detected many times. Antigen: not known. It was with unique molecular identifiers that the TCRbeta library was prepared. TCRdb independently ran MiXCR on the PCR reads; one entry per CDR3 protein. The sample shows approximately 300,000 distinct CDR3 sequences, 10% of them seen only once. The sample comes from a study of T-cell reconstitution after alpha-beta-depleted transplantation in children. Findings and limits, study-wide: In patients about two months after transplant, alpha-beta T cells reportedly arose from several hundred expanded graft clones. At the one-year point after transplant, T-cell counts and TCRbeta diversity were found to come mostly from T cells that had been newly produced. Recipient T cells and thymic progenitors that survived were the source of the high TCRbeta diversity seen at day 60 in some patients.

This receptor was obtained from a boy less than two years old with acute myeloid leukemia, due to receive a stem cell transplant. This specimen consisted of PBMCs, obtained before TCRalphabeta/CD19-depleted stem cell transplant.

The CDR3 nucleotides read TGTGCCAGCAGTTACTCGTGGCAGGTTGGCTACACCTTC. Translating it yields CASSYSWQVGYTF. This sequence joins TRBV6-5 and TRBJ1-2, with D uncertain. V was cut by 0 bases and J by 7 bases, with 9 bases left in between. Germline V gives CDR1 MNHEY, CDR2 SVGAGI. The CDR3 is 13 residues long.